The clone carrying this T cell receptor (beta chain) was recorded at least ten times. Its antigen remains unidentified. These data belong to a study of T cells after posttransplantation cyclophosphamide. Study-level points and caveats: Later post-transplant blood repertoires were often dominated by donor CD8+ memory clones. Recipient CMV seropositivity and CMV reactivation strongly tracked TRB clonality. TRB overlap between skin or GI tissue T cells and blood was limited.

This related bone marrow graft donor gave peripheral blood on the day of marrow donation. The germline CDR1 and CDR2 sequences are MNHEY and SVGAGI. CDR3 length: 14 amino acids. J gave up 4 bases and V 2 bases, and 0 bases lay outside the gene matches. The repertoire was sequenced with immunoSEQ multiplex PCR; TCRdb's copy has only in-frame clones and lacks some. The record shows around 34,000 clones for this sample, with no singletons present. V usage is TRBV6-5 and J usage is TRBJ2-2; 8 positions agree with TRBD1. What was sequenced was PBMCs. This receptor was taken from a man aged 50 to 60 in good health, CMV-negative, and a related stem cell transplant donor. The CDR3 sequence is CASSYGTGTGELFF. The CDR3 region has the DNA TGTGCCAGCAGTTACGGGACAGGCACCGGGGAGCTGTTTTTT.